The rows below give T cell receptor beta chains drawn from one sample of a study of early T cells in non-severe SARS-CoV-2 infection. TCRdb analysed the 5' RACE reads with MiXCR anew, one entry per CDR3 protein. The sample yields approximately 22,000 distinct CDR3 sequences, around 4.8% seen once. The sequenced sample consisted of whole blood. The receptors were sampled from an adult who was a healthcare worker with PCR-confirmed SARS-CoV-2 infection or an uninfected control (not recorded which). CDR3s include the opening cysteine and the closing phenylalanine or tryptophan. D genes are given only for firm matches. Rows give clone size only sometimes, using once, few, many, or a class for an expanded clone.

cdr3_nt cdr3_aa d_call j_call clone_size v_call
TGTGCCAGCAGCCAATCGGATGAAAAACTGTTTTTT CASSQSDEKLFF . TRBJ1-4 . TRBV3-1
TGCAGTGCTGGGGACAGTTACTCTGGGGCCAACGTCCTGACTTTC CSAGDSYSGANVLTF TRBD1 TRBJ2-6 once TRBV20-1
TGTGCCTGGGGTGGAGGCGGGGCGCTGGGAAAACTGTTTTTT CAWGGGGALGKLFF . TRBJ1-4 many TRBV30
TGTGCCAGCAGGCTTAGCGGGATCGTCGACGAGCAGTACTTC CASRLSGIVDEQYF TRBD2 TRBJ2-7 many TRBV6-2/TRBV6-3
TGCAGTGCTAACCAGGGAGGGTACGAGCAGTACTTC CSANQGGYEQYF TRBD2 TRBJ2-7 few TRBV20-1
TGTGCCAGCAGTTTAGATGGGACAGCCCAGCATTTT CASSLDGTAQHF TRBD1 TRBJ1-5 many TRBV12-3/TRBV12-4
TGTGCCAGCTCACCTTTGGGGTCAGAGACCAACTATGGCTACACCTTC CASSPLGSETNYGYTF . TRBJ1-2 many TRBV18
TGTGCCAGCAGCTTGATACAGGTTGAAGCTTTCTTT CASSLIQVEAFF . TRBJ1-1 . TRBV7-9
TGCAGTGCTAGAGAACCAGCGGGGGACTCCAATGAGCAGTTCTTC CSAREPAGDSNEQFF TRBD2 TRBJ2-1 . TRBV20-1
TGTGCCAGCAGCTTAGACGGGAGATACTCCTACGAGCAGTACTTC CASSLDGRYSYEQYF . TRBJ2-7 many TRBV11-2
TGCAGTGCTAGAGACCCTTCAGGGTCGGATGAAGCTTTCTTT CSARDPSGSDEAFF . TRBJ1-1 many TRBV20-1
TGTGCCAGCAGCTTATCCCGGGTGGCGGAAGCTTTCTTT CASSLSRVAEAFF . TRBJ1-1 medium-sized TRBV7-6
TGCAGCGTTGAAGATGGAGGGGGCGAGGCAGATACGCAGTATTTT CSVEDGGGEADTQYF . TRBJ2-3 many TRBV29-1
TGTGCCAGCAGCCCCGGGACTCTCAACTATGGCTACACCTTC CASSPGTLNYGYTF . TRBJ1-2 many TRBV7-6
TGTGCCAGCAGCTTAATCCCAACTGCTCGAGGGGGGCAGTATTTT CASSLIPTARGGQYF . TRBJ2-3 . TRBV7-2
TGTGCCAGCAGTGATTACACCCAAAACACTGAAGCTTTCTTT CASSDYTQNTEAFF . TRBJ1-1 many TRBV25-1
TGTGCCAGCAGCCCGGGACTTTCGACTTACAATGAGCAGTTCTTC CASSPGLSTYNEQFF . TRBJ2-1 many TRBV7-9
TGCAGTGCTAGAGATACGTGGACCCCCAATGAGCAGTTCTTC CSARDTWTPNEQFF . TRBJ2-1 medium-sized TRBV20-1
TGTGCCAGCAGCTTACTCCAGGGGGACTTAATCACTGAAGCTTTCTTT CASSLLQGDLITEAFF TRBD1 TRBJ1-1 many TRBV7-6
TGCAGTGCAAATACGGGACAGGAGTATTCACCCCTCCACTTT CSANTGQEYSPLHF TRBD1 TRBJ1-6 many TRBV20-1
TGCGCCAGCAGCCAGCCTCCCGGGAGGGGGGAACTGTTTTTT CASSQPPGRGELFF . TRBJ1-4 few TRBV4-1
TGTGCCAGCAGACGAAACCTAGCGGGAGAGACCCAGTACTTC CASRRNLAGETQYF TRBD2 TRBJ2-5 . TRBV7-2
TGTGCCAGCTCACCACCGACCCAAGAGACCCAGTACTTC CASSPPTQETQYF . TRBJ2-5 . TRBV18
TGCGCCAGCAGTGGGACAGTTGGCTACACCTTC CASSGTVGYTF . TRBJ1-2 . TRBV10-2
TGCAGTGCTTCCACCTTACAACAGGGTACCGGGGAGCTGTTTTTT CSASTLQQGTGELFF . TRBJ2-2 few TRBV20-1
TGCGCCAGCAGCCCCCAACGTAGCGGGATCCAGTACGAGCAGTACTTC CASSPQRSGIQYEQYF TRBD2 TRBJ2-7 many TRBV4-1
TGTGCCAGCCGACAGGGTACCGGGGAGCTGTTTTTT CASRQGTGELFF TRBD1 TRBJ2-2 many TRBV28
TGCGCCAGCAGCCAAGAGCAGACCTTCTATGGCTACACCTTC CASSQEQTFYGYTF . TRBJ1-2 . TRBV4-3
TGCAGTGGCATGAAAGGGACTAGGTCGCAGGAGCAGTACTTC CSGMKGTRSQEQYF TRBD2 TRBJ2-7 many TRBV20-1
TGCAGTGCTAGAGCAAGTACTAGCGGGGCTACTATACAAGAGACCCAGTACTTC CSARASTSGATIQETQYF TRBD2 TRBJ2-5 few TRBV20-1